Shown below are 28 T cell receptor beta chains from a single sample sequenced in a study of shared clonotypes between healthy human individuals. The data were produced by immunoSEQ multiplex PCR, yet TCRdb's version contains in-frame clones alone and is incomplete. Here the sample spans hundreds of thousands of clones, around 78% being singletons. Sequenced input: PBMCs. These receptors all stem from a woman aged 40-49 years in good health. Some clones in this sample may be carry-over from other donors' samples.

This clone appeared a single time. The V call is TRBV11-2, the J call TRBJ2-3; D not certain. Germline V gives CDR1 SGHAT, CDR2 FQNNGV. The germline V and J ends were trimmed by 3 bases and 6 bases, with 13 bases remaining between them. CDR3 size: 14 residues. CDR3 nucleotides: TGTGCCAGCAGCTTCAAACCTAGTATGGATACGCAGTATTTT. It specifies CASSFKPSMDTQYF.

The chain is built from TRBV10-1 and TRBJ2-1, with 14 positions matching TRBD2. The CDR3 runs to 14 residues. Looked up from germline, CDR1 is WNHNN and CDR2 is SYGVQD (reference sequence). V lost 6 bases to trimming and J lost 6 bases; unmatched junction nucleotides: 1. The CDR3 bases are TGCGCCAGCAGGGGACTAGCGGGAGTCAATGAGCAGTTCTTC. Amino acid sequence: CASRGLAGVNEQFF.

The chain combines TRBV10-1 with TRBJ2-3; no clear D gene. CDR1 is WNHNN, CDR2 SYGVQD, per germline (reference sequence). Trimming left V 0 bases short and J 0 bases short, with 10 bases between. This CDR3 region has 16 residues. The DNA of the CDR3 is TGCGCCAGCAGTGAGTCGACGGCAGTCAGCACAGATACGCAGTATTTT. It encodes CASSESTAVSTDTQYF.

This clone was observed a handful of times. V usage is TRBV6-1 and J usage is TRBJ2-7; 9 bases are a match to TRBD1. This CDR3 contains 15 residues. Germline assignment: CDR1 MNHNS and CDR2 SASEGT. Trimming at V came to 8 bases and at J to 3 bases, leaving 11 bases not matched to a gene. Here the CDR3 reads CASGRGTGIGYEQYF. CDR3 bases: TGTGCCAGCGGTCGAGGGACAGGGATAGGCTACGAGCAGTACTTC.

The chain carries TRBV4-2 and TRBJ2-7, with 8 nucleotides matching TRBD2. Germline values: CDR1 LGHNA, CDR2 YNFKEQ. V lost 0 bases and J lost 0; bases outside the gene matches: 10. The CDR3 length is 18 residues. The CDR3 spells CASSQDLPGGRSSYEQYF. CDR3 nucleotides: TGTGCCAGCAGCCAAGATCTTCCGGGAGGGAGGAGCTCCTACGAGCAGTACTTC.

With regard to this clone: The junction departs from germline at one end; a sequencing error may be responsible. The chain combines TRBV2 with TRBJ2-4; D assignment may be TRBD1 or TRBD2 (5 bases each). CDR1 and CDR2 (germline): SNHLY, FYNNEI. The length of the CDR3 is 15 residues. The CDR3 loop is CAGSEWPGTRNIHYF. CDR3 DNA: TGTGCCGGCAGTGAATGGCCAGGGACGAGAAACATTCATTACTTC. Full variable domain (remainder filled in from reference TRBV2 and TRBJ2-4): EPEVTQTPSHQVTQMGQEVILRCVPISNHLYFYWYRQILGQKVEFLVSFYNNEISEKSEIFDDQFSVERPDGSNFTLKIRSTKLEDSAMYFCAGSEWPGTRNIHYFGAGTRLSVL.

V usage is TRBV4-1 and J usage is TRBJ2-3; D call uncertain. Germline V gives CDR1 MGHRA, CDR2 YSYEKL. Between the trimmed V and J ends, which lost 2 bases and 3 bases, there was a span of 9 bases. The CDR3 is 14 amino acids. CDR3 sequence reads: CASSQRLDTDTQYF. CDR3 coding DNA: TGCGCCAGCAGCCAACGACTGGATACAGATACGCAGTATTTT.

Remarks on this clone: The same CDR3 is also encoded by other DNA sequences in this sample. This sequence joins TRBV27 and TRBJ1-1; no definite D call. V was pared by 0 bases and J by 1 base, with 3 bases between. This CDR3 has 13 amino acids. From germline, CDR1 is MNHEY and CDR2 SMNVEV (reference sequence). The CDR3 loop reads CASSLSRNTEAFF. The CDR3 nucleotides read TGTGCCAGCAGTTTATCCAGGAACACTGAAGCTTTCTTT.

The rearrangement uses TRBV28 and TRBJ1-1; no firm D call. V lost 11 bases, J lost 0 bases, and 10 bases lay in between. The germline V gene encodes CDR1 MDHEN and CDR2 SYDVKM. CDR3 length equals 12 residues. The CDR3, as DNA: TGTGCCTGGGGAAACATGAACACTGAAGCTTTCTTT. This codes for CAWGNMNTEAFF.

The V call is TRBV28, the J call TRBJ2-1; 9 nucleotides line up with TRBD2. CDR3 length: 13 residues. Germline CDR1 and CDR2: MDHEN and SYDVKM. Trimming removed 1 base from V and 12 bases from J; junction bases left unmatched: 4. This chain's CDR3 is CASSLSGGRVQFF. CDR3 in DNA: TGTGCCAGCAGTTTATCCGGCGGGAGGGTGCAGTTCTTC.

The CDR3 DNA reads TGTGCCAGTCGACTAGCGGGACCCGCTAGCACAGATACGCAGTATTTT. This codes for CASRLAGPASTDTQYF. The chain has TRBV5-4 and TRBJ2-3; 11 nucleotides agree with TRBD2. The CDR3 runs 16 residues. V trimming: 8 bases; J trimming: 0 bases; junction bases outside the gene matches: 8. Germline values: CDR1 SGHNT, CDR2 YYREEE (reference sequence).

With respect to this clone: Other DNA sequences within the sample encode an identical CDR3. V and J are TRBV9 and TRBJ2-2; maybe TRBD2 (5 bases). V was pared by 0 bases and J by 2 bases, with 8 bases between. Germline V gene sequence: CDR1 SGDLS, CDR2 YYNGEE. The CDR3 consists of 15 residues. The CDR3 spells CASSVGRLNTGELFF. CDR3 sequence (DNA): TGTGCCAGCAGCGTAGGGAGGCTAAACACCGGGGAGCTGTTTTTT.

V gene TRBV19 combines with J gene TRBJ1-2; 7 bases fit TRBD1. Germline V gene data show CDR1 as LNHDA and CDR2 as SQIVND (reference sequence). After removal of 5 bases from V and 5 bases from J, the junction contained 11 bases not matched to a gene. The CDR3 has 15 residues. The CDR3 DNA is TGTGCCAGTAGTGCTCGACAGGGTCTGGGGTATGGCTACACCTTC. Its translation: CASSARQGLGYGYTF.

The chain couples TRBV28 to TRBJ2-7, with D possibly TRBD1 on 5 matching bases. Germline CDR1 is MDHEN and CDR2 is SYDVKM. V shed 6 bases and J shed 1 base, with 16 bases lying between them. This CDR3 spans 15 amino acids. CDR3 sequence: CASRGSGSPSYEQYF. CDR3 DNA sequence: TGTGCCAGCAGGGGGTCAGGGTCACCTTCCTACGAGCAGTACTTC.

In regard to this clone: This clone may be a read error of a much larger clone one base away. This chain links TRBV11-1 with TRBJ2-1; D unclear. The CDR3 runs 13 residues. V lost 1 base to trimming and J lost 0 bases, with 1 base between them. Germline loops: CDR1 SGHAT, CDR2 FQDESV (reference sequence). CDR3 sequence (DNA): TGTGCCAGCAGCTTAGACTCCTACAATGAGCAGTTCTTC. Its protein is CASSLDSYNEQFF.

The CDR3 region has the DNA TGTGCCTGGAAGGGGACCGCCGATAATGAAAAACTGTTTTTT. Its protein product is CAWKGTADNEKLFF. V is TRBV30 and J is TRBJ1-4; weak D call: TRBD1 (5 bases). Germline V gene lookup returns CDR1 GTSNPN and CDR2 SVGIG (reference sequence). CDR3 length: 14 amino acids. V shed 4 bases and J shed 4 bases, with 13 bases lying between them.

The gene calls are TRBV6-6 and TRBJ2-3; 11 bases are a match to TRBD1. V gave up 5 bases and J gave up 13 bases; unmatched junction bases: 2. From germline, CDR1 is MNHNY and CDR2 SVGAGI (reference sequence). The CDR3 sequence is 11 residues long. The chain's CDR3 is CASSGGQGEYF. The CDR3 nucleotides read TGTGCCAGCAGTGGGGGACAGGGGGAGTATTTT.

In DNA form, the CDR3 reads TGCGCCAGCAGCTTGGGGGGCGTGGGCTTTCCCACAGATACGCAGTATTTT. It codes for CASSLGGVGFPTDTQYF. The chain combines TRBV5-1 with TRBJ2-3, with a tentative D call TRBD1 (5 bases). The CDR3 totals 17 residues. From germline, CDR1 is SGHRS and CDR2 YFSETQ. With 0 bases removed from V and 2 bases from J, the gap between germline ends came to 16 bases.

V and J are TRBV2 and TRBJ2-7, with TRBD1 matching 8 bases. V shed 3 bases and J 0 bases; nucleotides not matched to a gene: 1. The CDR3 has 14 amino acids. From germline, CDR1 is SNHLY and CDR2 FYNNEI. Here the CDR3 reads CASSDQGASYEQYF. In nucleotides, the CDR3 is TGTGCCAGCAGTGACCAGGGGGCCTCCTACGAGCAGTACTTC.

The CDR3 DNA is TGCGCCAGCAGCCAAGAAGGTGTGGTGGTAGAAACTGAAGCTTTCTTT. Its protein product is CASSQEGVVVETEAFF. This sequence joins TRBV4-1 and TRBJ1-1; no clear D. The CDR3 extends over 16 amino acids. Trimming pared 0 bases from V and 5 bases from J, leaving 16 bases between. Germline CDR1 and CDR2: MGHRA and YSYEKL.

In this sample, this clone turned up a few times. V gene TRBV7-9 combines with J gene TRBJ1-2; D unclear. Between the trimmed V and J ends, which lost 4 bases and 4 bases, there was a span of 22 bases. The CDR3 is 17 amino acids. Per germline, CDR1 SEHNR and CDR2 FQNEAQ (reference sequence). The CDR3 bases are TGTGCCAGCAGCTCTCAAGGGTCCAACCTGCGAGGCTATGGCTACACCTTC. It codes for CASSSQGSNLRGYGYTF.

The rearrangement links TRBV6-5 to TRBJ1-3; 7 bases align to TRBD1. J lost 1 base, V lost 2 bases, and 5 bases had no gene match. Germline CDR1 and CDR2: MNHEY and SVGAGI. CDR3 length: 16 amino acids. The CDR3 region is CASSYQGGFSGNTIYF. The CDR3, as DNA: TGTGCCAGCAGTTACCAGGGGGGGTTTTCTGGAAACACCATATATTTT.

The rearrangement links TRBV6-1 to TRBJ1-2; D is unclear. Trimming took 3 bases from V and 2 from J, leaving 19 bases between them. The CDR3 has 17 amino acids. Germline CDR1 is MNHNS and CDR2 is SASEGT. CDR3 bases: TGTGCCAGCAGTGACAGTCCAATTCGGAGCGTCAACTATGGCTACACCTTC. This gives the protein CASSDSPIRSVNYGYTF.

This chain joins TRBV4-3 and TRBJ2-3; a weak D match, TRBD2 (6 bases). Germline values: CDR1 LGHNA, CDR2 YSLEER. The ends were cut back, 3 bases at V and 5 bases at J, with 15 bases in the middle. The CDR3 length is 15 residues. Here the CDR3 reads CASSHRLETGDTQYF. In DNA, the CDR3 is TGCGCCAGCAGCCATAGACTAGAAACTGGAGATACGCAGTATTTT.

The chain links TRBV18 to TRBJ2-7; D is unclear. V gave up 2 bases and J gave up 0 bases, with 8 bases separating them. CDR1 and CDR2 from the germline V gene are KGHSH and LQKENI. The CDR3 is made up of 14 amino acids. CDR3 sequence reads: CASSPGSSSYEQYF. The CDR3 DNA is TGTGCCAGCTCACCAGGGTCAAGCTCCTACGAGCAGTACTTC. The full variable domain, completed using reference TRBV18 and TRBJ2-7, is NAGVMQNPRHLVRRRGQEARLRCSPMKGHSHVYWYRQLPEEGLKFMVYLQKENIIDESGMPKERFSAEFPKEGPSILRIQQVVRGDSAAYFCASSPGSSSYEQYFGPGTRLTVT.

V usage is TRBV18 and J usage is TRBJ2-7; possibly TRBD1 or TRBD2 for D (6 bases each). The CDR3 has 13 residues. In germline, CDR1 is KGHSH, CDR2 LQKENI. V was cut by 6 bases and J by 5 bases, with 14 bases left in between. The CDR3 DNA reads as TGTGCCAGCTCCCTCAAGGGGGGTAACGAGCAGTACTTC. Its translation: CASSLKGGNEQYF.

This chain links TRBV7-9 with TRBJ1-1, with D unresolved. From germline, CDR1 is SEHNR and CDR2 FQNEAQ (reference sequence). The CDR3 has 12 amino acids. The V gene lost 7 bases and the J gene lost 11 bases, with 17 bases spanning the gap. The CDR3 here is CASNLGRGGAFF. Here the CDR3 DNA reads TGTGCCAGCAACTTGGGCCGGGGAGGGGCTTTCTTT.

The V call is TRBV27, the J call TRBJ1-4, with no clear D. Germline V gene lookup returns CDR1 MNHEY and CDR2 SMNVEV (reference sequence). Trimming pared 4 bases from V and 3 bases from J, leaving 12 bases between. The CDR3 extends over 15 amino acids. CDR3 in DNA: TGTGCCAGCAGTTCAGAACTGGGTCCTAATGAAAAACTGTTTTTT. This translates into CASSSELGPNEKLFF.